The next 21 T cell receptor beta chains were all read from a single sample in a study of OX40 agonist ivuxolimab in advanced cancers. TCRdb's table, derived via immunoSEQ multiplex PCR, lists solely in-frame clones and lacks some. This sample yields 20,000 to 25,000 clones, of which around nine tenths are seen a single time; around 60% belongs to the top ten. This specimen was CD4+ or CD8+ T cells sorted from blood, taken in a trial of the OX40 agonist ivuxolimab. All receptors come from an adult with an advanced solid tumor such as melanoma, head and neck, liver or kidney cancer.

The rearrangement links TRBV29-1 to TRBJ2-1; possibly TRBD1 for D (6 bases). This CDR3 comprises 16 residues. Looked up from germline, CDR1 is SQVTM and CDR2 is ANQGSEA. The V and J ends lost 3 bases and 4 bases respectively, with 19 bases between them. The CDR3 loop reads CSVEGDGGQIYNEQFF. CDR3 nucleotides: TGCAGCGTTGAGGGGGATGGTGGACAGATTTACAATGAGCAGTTCTTC.

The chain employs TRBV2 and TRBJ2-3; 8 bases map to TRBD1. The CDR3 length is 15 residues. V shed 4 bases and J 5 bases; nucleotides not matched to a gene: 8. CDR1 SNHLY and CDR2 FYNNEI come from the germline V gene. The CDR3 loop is CASSGAQGAIDTQYF. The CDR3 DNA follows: TGTGCCAGCAGTGGTGCCCAGGGGGCGATAGATACGCAGTATTTT.

The CDR3 coding sequence is TGTGCCAGCAGTCGTTACGGACAGGGGGGCAACGAGCAGTACTTC. This gives the protein CASSRYGQGGNEQYF. This rearrangement joins TRBV2 to TRBJ2-7, with 10 bases matching TRBD1. V was clipped by 5 bases and J by 5 bases; unmatched bases: 9. Germline V gene sequence: CDR1 SNHLY, CDR2 FYNNEI. This CDR3 is 15 amino acids long. The whole variable domain, remainder taken from reference TRBV2 and TRBJ2-7, is EPEVTQTPSHQVTQMGQEVILRCVPISNHLYFYWYRQILGQKVEFLVSFYNNEISEKSEIFDDQFSVERPDGSNFTLKIRSTKLEDSAMYFCASSRYGQGGNEQYFGPGTRLTVT.

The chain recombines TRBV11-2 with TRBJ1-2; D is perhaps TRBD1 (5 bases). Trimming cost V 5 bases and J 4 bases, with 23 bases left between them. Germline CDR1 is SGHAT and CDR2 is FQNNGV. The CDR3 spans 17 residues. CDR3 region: CASSPTILERGFYGYTF. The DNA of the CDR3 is TGTGCCAGCAGCCCCACTATTTTAGAGAGGGGATTCTATGGCTACACCTTC.

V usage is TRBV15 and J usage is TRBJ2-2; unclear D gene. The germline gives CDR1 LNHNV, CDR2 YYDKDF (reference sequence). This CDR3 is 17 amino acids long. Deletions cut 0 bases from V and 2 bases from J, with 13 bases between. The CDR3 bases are TGTGCCACCAGCAGAGATCTAACAGACCTTAACACCGGGGAGCTGTTTTTT. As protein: CATSRDLTDLNTGELFF.

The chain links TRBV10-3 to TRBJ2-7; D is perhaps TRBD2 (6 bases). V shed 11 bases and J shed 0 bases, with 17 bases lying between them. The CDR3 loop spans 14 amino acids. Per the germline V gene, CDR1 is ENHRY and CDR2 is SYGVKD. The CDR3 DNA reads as TGTGCCGGGGCGGAGGGGTCGTACTCCTACGAGCAGTACTTC. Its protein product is CAGAEGSYSYEQYF.

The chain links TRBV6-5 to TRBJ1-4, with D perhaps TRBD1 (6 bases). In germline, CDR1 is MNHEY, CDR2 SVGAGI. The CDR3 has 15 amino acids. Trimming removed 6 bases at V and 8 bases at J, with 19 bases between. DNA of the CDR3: TGTGCCAGCAGCCCCTCCGGAGGGGGGCGAGAAAAACTGTTTTTT. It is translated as CASSPSGGGREKLFF.

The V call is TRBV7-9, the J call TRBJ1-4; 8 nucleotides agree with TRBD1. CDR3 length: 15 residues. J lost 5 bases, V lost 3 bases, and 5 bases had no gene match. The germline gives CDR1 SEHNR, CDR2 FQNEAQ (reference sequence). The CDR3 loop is CASSFLTGGNEKLFF. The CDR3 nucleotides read TGTGCCAGCAGCTTTCTCACAGGGGGAAATGAAAAACTGTTTTTT.

CDR3 in DNA: TGTGCCAGCAGTTCCCCGGGGGAACGCACAGATACGCAGTATTTT. Translation: CASSSPGERTDTQYF. The chain carries TRBV6-5 and TRBJ2-3, with D perhaps matching TRBD2 (6 bases). The CDR3 covers 15 residues. The V gene's germline CDR1 is MNHEY and CDR2 SVGAGI. V lost 4 bases, J lost 1 base, and 12 bases lay in between.

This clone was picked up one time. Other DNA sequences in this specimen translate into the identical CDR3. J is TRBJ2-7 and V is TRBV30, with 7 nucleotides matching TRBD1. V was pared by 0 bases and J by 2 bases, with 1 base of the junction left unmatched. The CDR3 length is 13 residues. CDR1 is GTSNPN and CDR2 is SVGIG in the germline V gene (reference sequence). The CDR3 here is CAWSVGQAYEQYF. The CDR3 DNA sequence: TGTGCCTGGAGTGTAGGACAGGCCTACGAGCAGTACTTC.

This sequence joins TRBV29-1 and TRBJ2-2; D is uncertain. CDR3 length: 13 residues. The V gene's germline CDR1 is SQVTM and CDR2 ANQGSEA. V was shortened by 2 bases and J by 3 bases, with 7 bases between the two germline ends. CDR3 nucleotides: TGCAGCGTTGAAAGACGGGACACCGGGGAGCTGTTTTTT. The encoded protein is CSVERRDTGELFF.

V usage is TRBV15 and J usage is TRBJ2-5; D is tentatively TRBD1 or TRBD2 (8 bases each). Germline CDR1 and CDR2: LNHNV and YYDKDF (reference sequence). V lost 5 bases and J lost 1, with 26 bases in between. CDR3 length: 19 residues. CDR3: CATSPGEGTGGGSQETQYF. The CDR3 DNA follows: TGTGCCACCAGCCCCGGAGAGGGGACAGGCGGGGGGAGCCAAGAGACCCAGTACTTC.

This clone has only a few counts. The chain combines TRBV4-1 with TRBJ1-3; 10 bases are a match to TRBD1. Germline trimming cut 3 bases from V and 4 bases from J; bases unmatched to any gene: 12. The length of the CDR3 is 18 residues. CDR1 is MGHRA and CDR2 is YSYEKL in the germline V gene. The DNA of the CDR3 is TGCGCCAGCAGCCAGAAACTAAGACAGGGGGCGACGGGAAACACCATATATTTT. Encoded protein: CASSQKLRQGATGNTIYF.

CDR3 coding DNA: TGTGCCAGCAGCTTCGGGACAGGGGGCTGGGTGCAGTTCTTC. Its translation is CASSFGTGGWVQFF. The J gene is TRBJ2-1, the V gene TRBV7-2; TRBD1 matches 12 bases. The germline gives CDR1 SGHTA, CDR2 FQGNSA. V lost 3 bases, J lost 12 bases, and 6 bases stayed unmatched. CDR3 length equals 14 residues.

The CDR3 nucleotides read TGTGCCAGCAGCCACGGGGGTGGGTCCTACGAGCAGTACTTC. Translation: CASSHGGGSYEQYF. The chain links TRBV7-9 to TRBJ2-7, with a weak D call TRBD2 (6 bases). Trimming pared 5 bases from V and 1 base from J, leaving 12 bases between. Germline V lookup: CDR1 SEHNR, CDR2 FQNEAQ (reference sequence). The CDR3 consists of 14 residues.

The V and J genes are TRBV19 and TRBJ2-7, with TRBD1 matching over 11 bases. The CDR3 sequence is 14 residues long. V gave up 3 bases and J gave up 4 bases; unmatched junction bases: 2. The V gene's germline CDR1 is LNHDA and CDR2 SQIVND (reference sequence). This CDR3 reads CASSIGTGGYEQYF. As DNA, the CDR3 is TGTGCCAGTAGTATCGGGACAGGGGGTTACGAGCAGTACTTC.

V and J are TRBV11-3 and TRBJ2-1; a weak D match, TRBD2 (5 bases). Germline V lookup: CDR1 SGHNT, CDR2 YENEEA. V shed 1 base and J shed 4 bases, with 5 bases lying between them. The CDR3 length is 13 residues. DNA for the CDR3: TGTGCCAGCAGCTTAGGAGGGTACAATGAGCAGTTCTTC. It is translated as CASSLGGYNEQFF.

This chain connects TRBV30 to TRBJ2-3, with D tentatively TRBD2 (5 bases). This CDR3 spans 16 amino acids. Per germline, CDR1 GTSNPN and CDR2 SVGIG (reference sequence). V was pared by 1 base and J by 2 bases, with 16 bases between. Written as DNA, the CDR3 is TGTGCCTGGAGTGCGGGGTTACGATTATTCACAGATACGCAGTATTTT. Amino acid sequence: CAWSAGLRLFTDTQYF.

The CDR3 here is CASSQGEVDKNIQYF. The CDR3 coding sequence is TGCGCCAGCAGCCAAGGGGAGGTGGACAAAAACATTCAGTACTTC. The chain carries TRBV4-1 and TRBJ2-4; D is possibly TRBD2 (6 bases). The CDR3 sequence is 15 residues long. V lost 1 base and J lost 3, with 10 bases in between. CDR1 and CDR2 (germline): MGHRA, YSYEKL.

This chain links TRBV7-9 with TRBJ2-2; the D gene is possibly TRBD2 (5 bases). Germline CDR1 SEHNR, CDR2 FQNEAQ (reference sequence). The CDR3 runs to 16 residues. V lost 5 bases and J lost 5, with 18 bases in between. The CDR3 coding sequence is TGTGCCAGCAGCCTTGGCGTCCCGCCGGGGACCGGGGAGCTGTTTTTT. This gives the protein CASSLGVPPGTGELFF.

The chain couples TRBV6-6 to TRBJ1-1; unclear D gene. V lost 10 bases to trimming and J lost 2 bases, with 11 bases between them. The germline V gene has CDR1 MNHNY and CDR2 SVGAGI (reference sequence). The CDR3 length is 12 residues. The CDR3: CATQGINTEAFF. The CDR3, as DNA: TGTGCCACCCAAGGAATCAACACTGAAGCTTTCTTT.